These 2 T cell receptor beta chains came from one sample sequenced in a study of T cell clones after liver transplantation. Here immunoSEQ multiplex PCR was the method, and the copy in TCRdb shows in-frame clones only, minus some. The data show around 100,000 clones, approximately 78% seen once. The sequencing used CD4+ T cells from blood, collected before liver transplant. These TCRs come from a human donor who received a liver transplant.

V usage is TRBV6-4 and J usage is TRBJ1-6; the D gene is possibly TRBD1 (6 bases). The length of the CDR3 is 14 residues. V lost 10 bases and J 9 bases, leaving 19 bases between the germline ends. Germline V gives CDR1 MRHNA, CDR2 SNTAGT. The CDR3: CATIRGSLCSPLHF. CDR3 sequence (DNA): TGTGCCACCATTAGGGGGTCCCTATGTTCACCCCTCCACTTT.

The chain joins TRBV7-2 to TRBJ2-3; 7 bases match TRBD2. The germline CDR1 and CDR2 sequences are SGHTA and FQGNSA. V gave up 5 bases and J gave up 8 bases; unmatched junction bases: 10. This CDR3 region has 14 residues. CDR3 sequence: CASSPGTMRGTQYF. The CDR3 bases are TGTGCCAGCAGCCCCGGGACTATGAGGGGTACGCAGTATTTT.